This section outlines one T cell receptor (beta chain) sequence together with its context. V lost 3 bases to trimming and J lost 5 bases, with 13 bases between them. Germline-derived CDR1 and CDR2 are SEHNR and FQNEAQ (reference sequence). This CDR3 comprises 14 residues. The record originates from a study of blood T cell repertoires in COVID-19. In the original analysis: Amplification from reference gene primers served as the basis for estimated nucleated cell counts. Clones were sequenced by immunoSEQ multiplex PCR, and TCRdb holds only the in-frame ones, with some missing. V, J and clone size derive from that table, while D and trimming were established from the DNA sequence. The data contain tens of thousands of clones, around 86% of them singletons.

Sequencing was carried out using peripheral blood. The receptor comes from a woman aged 55-70 years with acute or convalescent COVID-19. This chain connects TRBV7-9 to TRBJ1-2, with D possibly being TRBD1 (6 bases). The CDR3, as DNA: TGTGCCAGCAGCTTGCGGGGGGCCTGGTATGGCTACACCTTC. Its protein is CASSLRGAWYGYTF.